This TCR beta chain derives from a study of identical twins. Germline values: CDR1 KGHSH, CDR2 LQKENI. This CDR3 contains 15 residues. The V gene lost 1 base and the J gene lost 4 bases, with 11 bases spanning the gap. TCRdb itself ran the 5' RACE reads through MiXCR, one entry per CDR3 protein. Of about 480,000 distinct CDR3 sequences listed, 13% to 15% are singletons. Another study also made use of these data, one on yellow fever vaccine responses in identical twins.

The sample taken for sequencing was CD4+ T cells sorted from blood. This chain joins TRBV18 and TRBJ2-1; D is ambiguous. This clonotype was obtained from a woman aged 18-29 years in good health. CDR3 residues: CASSPLGPEYNEQFF. DNA for the CDR3: TGTGCCAGCTCACCACTAGGTCCTGAATACAATGAGCAGTTCTTC.